This T cell receptor (beta chain) originates from a study of blood T cell repertoires in COVID-19. Study in general: The origin of the acute and convalescent COVID-19 samples was the United States, Italy and Spain. Sources were T cells, B-cell-depleted T cells, or PBMCs; the material itself was cDNA or gDNA.

CDR1 is MGHDK and CDR2 is SYGVNS in the germline V gene. The V end lost 4 bases, the J end lost 4 bases, and 5 bases lay between the germline ends. CDR3 length equals 12 residues. Patients of the Seattle cohort, enrolled during active infection, were followed longitudinally. In the authors' methods: The authors estimated nucleated cell counts from reference gene primer amplification. The method was immunoSEQ multiplex PCR; TCRdb's version includes in-frame clones alone and lacks a portion of them. The V and J calls and clone size were taken over from that table, and D and trimming were inferred from the DNA. The table records roughly 150,000 clones, 70% to 90% of them present only once.

The genes are TRBV25-1 and TRBJ1-3; maybe TRBD1 (5 bases). The origin of this receptor is a woman in her sixties or seventies with COVID-19, enrolled during active disease. Sequencing was carried out using peripheral blood. The CDR3: CASSAGGNTIYF. Here the CDR3 DNA reads TGTGCCAGCAGTGCAGGGGGAAACACCATATATTTT.